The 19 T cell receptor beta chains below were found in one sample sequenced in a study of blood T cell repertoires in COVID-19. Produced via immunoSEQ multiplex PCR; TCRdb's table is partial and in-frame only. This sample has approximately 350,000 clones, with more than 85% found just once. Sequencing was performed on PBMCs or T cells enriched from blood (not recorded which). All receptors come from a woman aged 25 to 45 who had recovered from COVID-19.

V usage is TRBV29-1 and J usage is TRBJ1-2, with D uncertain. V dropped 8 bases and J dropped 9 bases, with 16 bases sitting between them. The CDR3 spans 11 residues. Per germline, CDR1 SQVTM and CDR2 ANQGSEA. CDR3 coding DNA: TGCAGCTCCCAGCGCCTGAGGAGCTACACCTTC. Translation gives CSSQRLRSYTF.

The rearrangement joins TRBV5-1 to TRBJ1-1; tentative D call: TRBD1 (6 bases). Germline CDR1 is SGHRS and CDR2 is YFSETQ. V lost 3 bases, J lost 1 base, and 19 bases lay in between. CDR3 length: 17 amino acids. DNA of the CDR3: TGCGCCAGCAGCTCGCCCCCGGGACAAGGCTCGAACACTGAAGCTTTCTTT. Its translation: CASSSPPGQGSNTEAFF.

DNA for the CDR3: TGTGCCAGCAGCGCCACAGTGCCTTATCAGCCCCAGCATTTT. Its protein is CASSATVPYQPQHF. The rearrangement links TRBV6-5 to TRBJ1-5; D is undetermined. This CDR3 comprises 14 residues. Trimming shortened V by 6 bases and J by 5 bases, and 14 bases separated the two germline ends. Germline-derived CDR1 and CDR2 are MNHEY and SVGAGI.

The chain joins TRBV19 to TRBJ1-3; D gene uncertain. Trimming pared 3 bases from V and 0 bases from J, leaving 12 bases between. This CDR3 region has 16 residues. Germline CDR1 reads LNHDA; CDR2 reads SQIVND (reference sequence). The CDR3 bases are TGTGCCAGTAGTATGGTCCAGGCGCACTCTGGAAACACCATATATTTT. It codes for CASSMVQAHSGNTIYF. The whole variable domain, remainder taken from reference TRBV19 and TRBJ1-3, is DGGITQSPKYLFRKEGQNVTLSCEQNLNHDAMYWYRQDPGQGLRLIYYSQIVNDFQKGDIAEGYSVSREKKESFPLTVTSAQKNPTAFYLCASSMVQAHSGNTIYFGEGSWLTVV.

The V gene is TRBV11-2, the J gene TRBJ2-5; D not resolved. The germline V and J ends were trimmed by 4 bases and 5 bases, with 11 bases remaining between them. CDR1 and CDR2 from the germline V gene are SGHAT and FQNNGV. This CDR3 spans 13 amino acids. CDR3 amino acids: CASSSRLEETQYF. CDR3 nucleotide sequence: TGTGCCAGCAGCTCCCGGTTGGAGGAGACCCAGTACTTC. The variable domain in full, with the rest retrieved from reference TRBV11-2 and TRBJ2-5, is EAGVAQSPRYKIIEKRQSVAFWCNPISGHATLYWYQQILGQGPKLLIQFQNNGVVDDSQLPKDRFSAERLKGVDSTLKIQPAKLEDSAVYLCASSSRLEETQYFGPGTRLLVL.

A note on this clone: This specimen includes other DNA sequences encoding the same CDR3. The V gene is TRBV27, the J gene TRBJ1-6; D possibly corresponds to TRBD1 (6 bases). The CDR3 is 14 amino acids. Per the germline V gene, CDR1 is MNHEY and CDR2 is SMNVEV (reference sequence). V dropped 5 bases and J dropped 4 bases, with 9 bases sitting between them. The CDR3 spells CASSPQGYNSPLHF. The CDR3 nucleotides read TGTGCCAGCAGTCCACAGGGTTATAATTCACCCCTCCACTTT.

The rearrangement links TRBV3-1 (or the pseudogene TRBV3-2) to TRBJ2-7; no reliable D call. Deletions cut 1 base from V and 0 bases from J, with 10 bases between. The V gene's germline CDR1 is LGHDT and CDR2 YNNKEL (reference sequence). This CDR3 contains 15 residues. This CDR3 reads CASSQVASGSYEQYF. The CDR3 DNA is TGTGCCAGCAGCCAAGTGGCTAGTGGCTCCTACGAGCAGTACTTC.

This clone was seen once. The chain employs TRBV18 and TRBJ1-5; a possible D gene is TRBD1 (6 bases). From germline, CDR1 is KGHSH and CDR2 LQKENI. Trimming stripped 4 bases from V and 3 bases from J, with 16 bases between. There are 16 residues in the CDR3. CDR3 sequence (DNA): TGTGCCAGCTCACAATCCCGGGGGGCTATCAATCAGCCCCAGCATTTT. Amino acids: CASSQSRGAINQPQHF. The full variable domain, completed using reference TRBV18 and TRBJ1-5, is NAGVMQNPRHLVRRRGQEARLRCSPMKGHSHVYWYRQLPEEGLKFMVYLQKENIIDESGMPKERFSAEFPKEGPSILRIQQVVRGDSAAYFCASSQSRGAINQPQHFGDGTRLSIL.

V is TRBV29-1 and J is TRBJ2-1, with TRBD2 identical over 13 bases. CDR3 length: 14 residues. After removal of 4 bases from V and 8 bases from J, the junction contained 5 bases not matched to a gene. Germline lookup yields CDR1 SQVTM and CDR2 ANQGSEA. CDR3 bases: TGCAGCGTTGTCCCTGGACTAGCGGGAGATGAGCAGTTCTTC. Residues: CSVVPGLAGDEQFF.

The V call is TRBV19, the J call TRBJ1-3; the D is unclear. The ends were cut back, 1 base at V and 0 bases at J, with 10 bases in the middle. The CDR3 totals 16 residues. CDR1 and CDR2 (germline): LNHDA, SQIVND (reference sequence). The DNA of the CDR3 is TGTGCCAGTAGTATAGCAGCGGGGAGCTCTGGAAACACCATATATTTT. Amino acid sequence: CASSIAAGSSGNTIYF. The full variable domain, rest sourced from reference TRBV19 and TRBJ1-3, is DGGITQSPKYLFRKEGQNVTLSCEQNLNHDAMYWYRQDPGQGLRLIYYSQIVNDFQKGDIAEGYSVSREKKESFPLTVTSAQKNPTAFYLCASSIAAGSSGNTIYFGEGSWLTVV.

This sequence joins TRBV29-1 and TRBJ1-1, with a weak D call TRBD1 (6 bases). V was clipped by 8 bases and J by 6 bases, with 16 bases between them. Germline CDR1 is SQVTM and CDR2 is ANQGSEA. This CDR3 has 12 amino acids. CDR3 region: CSTEQGGSEAFF. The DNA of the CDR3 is TGCAGCACCGAACAGGGAGGGTCTGAAGCTTTCTTT.

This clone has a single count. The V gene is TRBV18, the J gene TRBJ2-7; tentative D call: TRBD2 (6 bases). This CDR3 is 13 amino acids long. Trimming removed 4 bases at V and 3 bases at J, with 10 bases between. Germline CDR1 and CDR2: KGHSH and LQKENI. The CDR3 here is CASSLAENYEQYF. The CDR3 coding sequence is TGTGCCAGCTCACTAGCGGAGAACTACGAGCAGTACTTC.

The CDR3 coding sequence is TGTGCCACCAGCAGTAGAGGGGGCGGTGAAAAACTGTTTTTT. Translating it yields CATSSRGGGEKLFF. The chain combines TRBV15 with TRBJ1-4, with 7 bases identical to TRBD1. This CDR3 has 14 amino acids. Germline CDR1 and CDR2: LNHNV and YYDKDF (reference sequence). Trimming removed 3 bases from V and 7 bases from J; junction bases left unmatched: 5.

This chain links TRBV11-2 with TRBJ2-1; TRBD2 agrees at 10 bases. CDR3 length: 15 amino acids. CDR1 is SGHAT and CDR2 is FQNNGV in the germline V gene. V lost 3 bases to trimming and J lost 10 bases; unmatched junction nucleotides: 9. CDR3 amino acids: CASSFTLAGVEEQFF. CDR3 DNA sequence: TGTGCCAGCAGCTTTACCCTAGCGGGAGTAGAAGAGCAGTTCTTC.

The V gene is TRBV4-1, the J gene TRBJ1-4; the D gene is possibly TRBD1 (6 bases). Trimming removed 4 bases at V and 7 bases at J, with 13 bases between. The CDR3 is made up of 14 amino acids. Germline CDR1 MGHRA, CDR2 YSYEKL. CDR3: CASSPGHYPEKLFF. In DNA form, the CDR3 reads TGCGCCAGCAGCCCGGGACATTACCCTGAAAAACTGTTTTTT.

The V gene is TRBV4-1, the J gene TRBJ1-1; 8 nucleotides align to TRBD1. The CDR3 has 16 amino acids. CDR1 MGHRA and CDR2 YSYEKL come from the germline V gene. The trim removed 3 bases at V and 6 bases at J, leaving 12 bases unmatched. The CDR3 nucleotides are TGCGCCAGCAGCCATATACTGATCAGGGGGCCGGCTGAAGCTTTCTTT. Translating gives CASSHILIRGPAEAFF.

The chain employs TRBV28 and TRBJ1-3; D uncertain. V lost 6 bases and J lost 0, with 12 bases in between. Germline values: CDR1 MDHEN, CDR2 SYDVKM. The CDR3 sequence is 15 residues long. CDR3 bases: TGTGCCAGCAGGCTCGACATCCCCTCTGGAAACACCATATATTTT. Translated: CASRLDIPSGNTIYF.

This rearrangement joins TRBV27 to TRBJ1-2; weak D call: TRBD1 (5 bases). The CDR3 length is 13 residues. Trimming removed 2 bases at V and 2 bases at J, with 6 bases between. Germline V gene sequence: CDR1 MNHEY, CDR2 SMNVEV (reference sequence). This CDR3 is CASSLRQNYGYTF. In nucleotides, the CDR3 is TGTGCCAGCAGTTTAAGACAGAACTATGGCTACACCTTC.

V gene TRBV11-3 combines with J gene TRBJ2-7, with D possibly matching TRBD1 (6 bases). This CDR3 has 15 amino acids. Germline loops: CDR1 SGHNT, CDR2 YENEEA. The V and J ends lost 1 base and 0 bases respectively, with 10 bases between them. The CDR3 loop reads CASSLARGSSYEQYF. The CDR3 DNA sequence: TGTGCCAGCAGCTTAGCGAGGGGGAGCTCCTACGAGCAGTACTTC.